This is a list of T cell receptor beta chains from one sample in a study of cytomegalovirus exposure and HLA in healthy donors. The data were produced by immunoSEQ multiplex PCR, yet TCRdb's version contains in-frame clones alone and is incomplete. The sample lists about 150,000 clones, more than 75% occurring once. The source material was PBMCs. These receptor sequences come from a woman between 18 and 30 years old in good health and CMV-seronegative. CDR3s include the opening cysteine and the closing phenylalanine or tryptophan.

V,CDR3
TRBV7-2,CASSISGGDTDTQYF
TRBV7-9,CASSQGPGIRETQYF
TRBV7-9,CASSFSDRQETQYF
TRBV5-4,CASSFPSGGPNEQFF
TRBV10-3,CAISSRTGGFSPLHF
TRBV6-1,CASSVGQYYGYTF
TRBV5-4,CASSLAGGRGYGCTF
TRBV30,CAWSLRGDRARSGANVLTF
TRBV19,CASSFHSAGVGFEQFF
TRBV9,CASTSGLALYNEQFF
TRBV20-1,CSARGRQCHF
TRBV28,CASSAPAPGGIQETQYF
TRBV4-1,CASSPLDRDNYGYTF
TRBV20-1,CSAGNYGQYF
TRBV7-9,CASSREGSRRNTIYF
TRBV30,CAWSLTGPRRSGGYTF
TRBV4-3,CASSQDTGVNTGELFF
TRBV15,CATSSTGAYNEQFF
TRBV15,CATSRTPGHKYF
TRBV29-1,CSVRSSYNEQFF
TRBV30,CAWTGLGSSNEQFF
TRBV5-5,CASSRFVSSYNEQFF
TRBV4-3,CASSQGDFPPTDTQYF
TRBV7-2,CASSLGQGLGGYTF
TRBV2,CASSERGQYNEQFF
TRBV7-3,CASSLEGAGANVLTF
TRBV28,CASSFVGGSYEQYF